This T cell receptor (beta chain) derives from a study of T cells in Graves' hyperthyroidism and ophthalmopathy. Study-level findings and limits: Blood also held most thyroid clonotypes expanded beyond 0.001.

Germline V gene lookup returns CDR1 MNHNS and CDR2 SASEGT. The CDR3 is 16 amino acids. V trimming: 8 bases; J trimming: 2 bases; junction bases outside the gene matches: 7. Authors of the study amplified TCR beta CDR3 regions from RNA transcripts. Using the HTBI primer set, a first-round RT-PCR was run on the TCR CDR3. TCRdb reanalysed the multiplex PCR reads using MiXCR and keeps one entry per CDR3 protein. The sample includes about 640,000 distinct CDR3 sequences, less than 25% of them seen just once. As regards this clonotype: Antigen: not known.

The clonotype was recovered from a man under 40 with Graves' ophthalmopathy. The chain recombines TRBV6-1 with TRBJ2-6, with 9 positions matching TRBD2. Sample: blood. Written as DNA, the CDR3 is TGTGCCAGCGGCGGGGGGGAGGTTACTGGGGCCAACGTCCTGACTTTC. Encoded protein: CASGGGEVTGANVLTF.